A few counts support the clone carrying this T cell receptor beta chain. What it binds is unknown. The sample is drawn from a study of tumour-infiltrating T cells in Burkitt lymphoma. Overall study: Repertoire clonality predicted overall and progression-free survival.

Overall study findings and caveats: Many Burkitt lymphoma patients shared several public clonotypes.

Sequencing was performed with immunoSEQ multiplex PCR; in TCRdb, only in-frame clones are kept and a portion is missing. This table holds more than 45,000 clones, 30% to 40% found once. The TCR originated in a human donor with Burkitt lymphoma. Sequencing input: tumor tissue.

CDR3 sequence reads: CASNGPDGAGGQDTGELFF. The DNA for the CDR3 is TGTGCCAGCAACGGACCCGACGGAGCGGGGGGGCAGGACACCGGGGAGCTGTTTTTT. The chain employs TRBV2 and TRBJ2-2, with 10 bases fitting TRBD2. The CDR3 length is 19 residues. The V segment lost 7 bases and the J segment 3 bases; nucleotides outside the gene matches: 17. Germline V gives CDR1 SNHLY, CDR2 FYNNEI.